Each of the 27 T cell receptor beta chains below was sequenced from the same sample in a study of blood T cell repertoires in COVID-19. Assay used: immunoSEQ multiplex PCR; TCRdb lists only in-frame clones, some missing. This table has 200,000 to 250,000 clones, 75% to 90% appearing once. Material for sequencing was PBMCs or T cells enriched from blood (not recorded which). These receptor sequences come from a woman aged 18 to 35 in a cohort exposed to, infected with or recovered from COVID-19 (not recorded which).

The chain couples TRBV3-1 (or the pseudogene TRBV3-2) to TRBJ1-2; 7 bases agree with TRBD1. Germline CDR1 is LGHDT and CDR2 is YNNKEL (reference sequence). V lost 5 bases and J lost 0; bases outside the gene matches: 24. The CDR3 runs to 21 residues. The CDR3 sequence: CASSGRQGAERLLLANYGYTF. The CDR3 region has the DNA TGTGCCAGCAGCGGGAGACAGGGCGCTGAGAGACTGTTACTAGCTAACTATGGCTACACCTTC.

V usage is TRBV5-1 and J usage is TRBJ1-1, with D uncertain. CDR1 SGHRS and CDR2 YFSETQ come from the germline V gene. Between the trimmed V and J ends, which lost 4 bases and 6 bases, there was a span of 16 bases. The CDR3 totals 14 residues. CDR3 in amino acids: CASSPSGVWSEAFF. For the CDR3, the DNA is TGCGCCAGCAGCCCGTCCGGGGTTTGGTCTGAAGCTTTCTTT.

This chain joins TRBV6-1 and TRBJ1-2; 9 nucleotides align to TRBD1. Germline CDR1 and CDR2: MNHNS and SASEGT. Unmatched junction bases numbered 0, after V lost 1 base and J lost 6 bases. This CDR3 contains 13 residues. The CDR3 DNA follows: TGTGCCAGCAGTGAAGGGACAGGGGATGGCTACACCTTC. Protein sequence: CASSEGTGDGYTF.

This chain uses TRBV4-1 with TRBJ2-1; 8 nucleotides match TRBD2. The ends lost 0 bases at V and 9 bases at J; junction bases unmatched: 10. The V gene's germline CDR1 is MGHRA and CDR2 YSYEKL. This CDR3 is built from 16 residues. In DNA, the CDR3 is TGCGCCAGCAGCCAAGAGACGGGAGGGAGTCTCGGTGAGCAGTTCTTC. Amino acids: CASSQETGGSLGEQFF.

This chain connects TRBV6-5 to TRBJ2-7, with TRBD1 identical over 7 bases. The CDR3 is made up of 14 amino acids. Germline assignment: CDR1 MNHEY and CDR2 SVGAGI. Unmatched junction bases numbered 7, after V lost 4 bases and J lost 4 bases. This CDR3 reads CASSWDSPGYEQYF. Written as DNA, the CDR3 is TGTGCCAGCAGTTGGGACAGCCCAGGGTACGAGCAGTACTTC.

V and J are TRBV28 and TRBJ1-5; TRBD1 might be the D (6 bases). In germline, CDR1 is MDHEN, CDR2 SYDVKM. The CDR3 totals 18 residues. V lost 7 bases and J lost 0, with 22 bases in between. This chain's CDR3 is CASISGTSSYGSNQPQHF. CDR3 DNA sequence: TGTGCCAGCATTAGTGGGACATCATCCTACGGTAGCAATCAGCCCCAGCATTTT.

CDR3 in amino acids: CASSSHRFFGEKLFF. The CDR3 nucleotides read TGTGCCAGCAGCTCTCACAGGTTCTTTGGTGAAAAACTGTTTTTT. The J gene is TRBJ1-4, the V gene TRBV5-6; possible D gene TRBD1, 5 bases. The CDR3 runs to 15 residues. Germline CDR1 and CDR2: SGHDT and YYEEEE. V was cut by 3 bases and J by 7 bases, with 16 bases left in between.

The CDR3 region has the DNA TGTGCCAGCAGCTTAGCGCTGAGACAGGGGTACTACGAGCAGTACTTC. Translated: CASSLALRQGYYEQYF. The chain recombines TRBV7-9 with TRBJ2-7; 8 bases map to TRBD1. Germline CDR1 is SEHNR and CDR2 is FQNEAQ (reference sequence). The CDR3 spans 16 residues. The junction had 7 bases not matched to a gene; V was cut back by 0 bases and J by 3 bases.

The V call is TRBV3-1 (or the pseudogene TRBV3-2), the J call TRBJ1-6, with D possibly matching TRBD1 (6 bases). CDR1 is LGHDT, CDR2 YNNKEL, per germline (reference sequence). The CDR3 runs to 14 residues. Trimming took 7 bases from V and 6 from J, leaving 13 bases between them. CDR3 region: CASNRAGSNSPLHF. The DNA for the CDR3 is TGTGCCAGCAACAGGGCAGGGAGTAATTCACCCCTCCACTTT.

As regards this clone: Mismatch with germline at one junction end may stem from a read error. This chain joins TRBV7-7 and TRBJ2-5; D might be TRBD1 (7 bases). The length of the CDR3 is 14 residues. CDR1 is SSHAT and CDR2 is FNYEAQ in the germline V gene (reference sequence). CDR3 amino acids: CASSSGGIRETQYF. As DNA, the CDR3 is TGTGCTAGCAGCTCAGGGGGGATCCGCGAGACCCAGTACTTC.

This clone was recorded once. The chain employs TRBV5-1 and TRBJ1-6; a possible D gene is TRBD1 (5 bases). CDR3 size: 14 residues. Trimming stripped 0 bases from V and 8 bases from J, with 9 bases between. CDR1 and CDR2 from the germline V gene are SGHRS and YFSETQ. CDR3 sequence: CASSLGQTDSPLHF. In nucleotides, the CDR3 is TGCGCCAGCAGCTTGGGACAGACGGATTCACCCCTCCACTTT.

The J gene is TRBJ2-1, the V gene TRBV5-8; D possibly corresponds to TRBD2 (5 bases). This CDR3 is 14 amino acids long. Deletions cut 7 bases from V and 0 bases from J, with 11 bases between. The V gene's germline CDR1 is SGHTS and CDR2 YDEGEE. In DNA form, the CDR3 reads TGTGCCAGCGTTGGAGGTAGCTCCTACAATGAGCAGTTCTTC. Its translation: CASVGGSSYNEQFF.

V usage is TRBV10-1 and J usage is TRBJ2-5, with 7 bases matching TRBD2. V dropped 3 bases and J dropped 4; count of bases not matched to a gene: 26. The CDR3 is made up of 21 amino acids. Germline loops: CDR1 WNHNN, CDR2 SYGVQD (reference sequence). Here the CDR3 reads CASSDRERGETAGIDVETQYF. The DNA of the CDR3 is TGCGCCAGCAGTGACCGTGAGAGAGGGGAGACAGCGGGGATTGATGTAGAGACCCAGTACTTC.

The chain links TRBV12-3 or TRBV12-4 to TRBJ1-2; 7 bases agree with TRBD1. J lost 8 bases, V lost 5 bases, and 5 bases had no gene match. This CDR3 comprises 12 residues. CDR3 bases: TGTGCCAGCAGTCGGGACAGACGGGGCTACACCTTC. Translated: CASSRDRRGYTF.

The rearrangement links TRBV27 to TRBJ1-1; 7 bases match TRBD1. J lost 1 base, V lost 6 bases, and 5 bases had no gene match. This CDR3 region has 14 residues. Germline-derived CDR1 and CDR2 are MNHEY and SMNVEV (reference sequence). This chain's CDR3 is CASSFGQENTEAFF. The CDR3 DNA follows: TGTGCCAGCAGCTTCGGACAGGAGAACACTGAAGCTTTCTTT.

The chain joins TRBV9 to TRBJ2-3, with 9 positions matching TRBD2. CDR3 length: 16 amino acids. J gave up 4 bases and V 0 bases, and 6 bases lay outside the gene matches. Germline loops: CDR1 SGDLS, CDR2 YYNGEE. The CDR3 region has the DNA TGTGCCAGCAGCGTAGTTGGCGGGGGGGCCCCAGATACGCAGTATTTT. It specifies CASSVVGGGAPDTQYF.

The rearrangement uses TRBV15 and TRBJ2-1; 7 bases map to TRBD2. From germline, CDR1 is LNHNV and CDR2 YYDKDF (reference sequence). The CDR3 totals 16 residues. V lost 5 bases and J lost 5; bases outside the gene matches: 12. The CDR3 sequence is CATSRGRTSLNNEQFF. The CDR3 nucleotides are TGTGCCACCAGCCGGGGAAGGACTAGTCTCAACAATGAGCAGTTCTTC.

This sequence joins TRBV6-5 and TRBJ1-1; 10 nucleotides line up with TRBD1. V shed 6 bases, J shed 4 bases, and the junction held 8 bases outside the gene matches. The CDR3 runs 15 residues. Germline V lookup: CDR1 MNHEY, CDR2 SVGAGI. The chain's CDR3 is CASSQQWTGGTEAFF. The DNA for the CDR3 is TGTGCCAGCAGCCAGCAATGGACAGGGGGCACTGAAGCTTTCTTT.

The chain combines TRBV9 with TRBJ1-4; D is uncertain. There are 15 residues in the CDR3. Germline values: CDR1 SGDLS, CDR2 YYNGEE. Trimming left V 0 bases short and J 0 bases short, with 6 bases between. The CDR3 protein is CASSVDTSTNEKLFF. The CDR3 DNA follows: TGTGCCAGCAGCGTAGATACTTCAACTAATGAAAAACTGTTTTTT.

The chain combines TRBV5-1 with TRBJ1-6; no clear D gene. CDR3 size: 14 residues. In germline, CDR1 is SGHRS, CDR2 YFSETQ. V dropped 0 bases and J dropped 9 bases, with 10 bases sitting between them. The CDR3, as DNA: TGCGCCAGCAGCTTGGGCGTCACGGGTTCACCCCTCCACTTT. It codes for CASSLGVTGSPLHF.

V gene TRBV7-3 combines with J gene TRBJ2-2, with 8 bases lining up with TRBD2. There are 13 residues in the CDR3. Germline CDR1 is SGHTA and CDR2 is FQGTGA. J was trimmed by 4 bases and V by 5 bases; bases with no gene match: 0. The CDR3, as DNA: TGTGCCAGCAGCCTAGCGGGCACCGGGGAGCTGTTTTTT. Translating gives CASSLAGTGELFF.

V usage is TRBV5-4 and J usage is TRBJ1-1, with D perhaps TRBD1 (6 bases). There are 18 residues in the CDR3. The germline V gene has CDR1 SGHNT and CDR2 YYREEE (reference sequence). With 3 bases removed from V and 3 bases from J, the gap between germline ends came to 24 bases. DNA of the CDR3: TGTGCCAGCAGCTCGATGACAGGCGGGTCGGTGAAGTACACTGAAGCTTTCTTT. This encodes CASSSMTGGSVKYTEAFF.

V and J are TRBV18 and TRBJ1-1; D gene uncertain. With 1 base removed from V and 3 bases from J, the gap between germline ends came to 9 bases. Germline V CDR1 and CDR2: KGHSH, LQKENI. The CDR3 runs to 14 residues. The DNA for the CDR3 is TGTGCCAGCTCACCACTGGAAGAGGACACTGAAGCTTTCTTT. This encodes CASSPLEEDTEAFF. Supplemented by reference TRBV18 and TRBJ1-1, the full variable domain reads NAGVMQNPRHLVRRRGQEARLRCSPMKGHSHVYWYRQLPEEGLKFMVYLQKENIIDESGMPKERFSAEFPKEGPSILRIQQVVRGDSAAYFCASSPLEEDTEAFFGQGTRLTVV.

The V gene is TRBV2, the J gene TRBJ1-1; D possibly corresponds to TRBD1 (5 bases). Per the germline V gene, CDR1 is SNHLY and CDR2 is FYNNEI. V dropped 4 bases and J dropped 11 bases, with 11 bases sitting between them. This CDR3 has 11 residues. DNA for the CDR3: TGTGCCAGCAGTGGGACCGGGGGGGCTTTCTTT. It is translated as CASSGTGGAFF.

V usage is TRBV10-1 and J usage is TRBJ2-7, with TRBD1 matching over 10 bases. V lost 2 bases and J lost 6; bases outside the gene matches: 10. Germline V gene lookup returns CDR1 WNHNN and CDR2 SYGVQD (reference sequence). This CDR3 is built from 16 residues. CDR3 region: CASSEEPGTGVSEQYF. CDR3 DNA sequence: TGCGCCAGCAGTGAGGAGCCCGGGACAGGGGTTTCCGAGCAGTACTTC.

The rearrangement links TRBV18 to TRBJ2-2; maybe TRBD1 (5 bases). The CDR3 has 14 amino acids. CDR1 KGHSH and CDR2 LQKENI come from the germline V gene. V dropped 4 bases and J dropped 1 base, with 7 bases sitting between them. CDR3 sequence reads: CASSQDKNTGELFF. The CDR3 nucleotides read TGTGCCAGCTCACAGGACAAGAACACCGGGGAGCTGTTTTTT.

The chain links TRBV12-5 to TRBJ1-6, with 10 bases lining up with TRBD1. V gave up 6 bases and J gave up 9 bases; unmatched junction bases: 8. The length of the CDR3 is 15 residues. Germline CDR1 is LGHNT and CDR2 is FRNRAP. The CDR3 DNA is TGTGCTAGTGGCCTCCGGGACAGGGGCCCTTCACCCCTCCACTTT. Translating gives CASGLRDRGPSPLHF.